Listed here are 29 T cell receptor delta chains from one sample, sequenced in a study of γδ T cells in repeated Plasmodium falciparum infection. Flow sorting of PBMC yielded separate Vgamma9/Vdelta2+ and Vdelta2-negative gammadelta T cell populations for bulk repertoire analysis. TCRdb re-identified clones in the multiplex PCR reads via CATT. The sample carries around 57,000 delta-chain clones, around 1.7% recorded once. Sequencing input: gamma-delta T cells from blood. Every receptor here comes from a pool of human donors (malaria-infected and uninfected, not separated).

As for this clone: This likely stems from a read error, as it lies one base from a far larger clone. The same CDR3 arises from other DNA sequences in this sample as well. The rearrangement joins TRDV1 to TRDJ1; 8 nucleotides match TRDD3. From germline, CDR1 is TSWWSYY and CDR2 QGS. The CDR3 has 19 residues. Trimming at V came to 0 bases and at J to 7 bases, leaving 19 bases not matched to a gene. CDR3 sequence reads: CALGELVPTGDKLIRKLIF. The CDR3 DNA follows: TGTGCTCTTGGGGAACTAGTACCTACGGGGGATAAATTAATCCGTAAACTCATCTTT.

With regard to this clone: With a much larger clone just one base away, this may be a read error. In the same sample, other DNA sequences code for this CDR3. This rearrangement joins TRDV1 to TRDJ1, with 9 positions matching TRDD3. The J gene is absent in TCRdb and was assigned here via DNA matching to germline. V dropped 9 bases and J dropped 7; count of bases not matched to a gene: 18. The germline V gene encodes CDR1 TSWWSYY and CDR2 QGS. CDR3 size: 16 residues. DNA for the CDR3: TGTGCTCTCGTGTTCGGCCCCTTGGGGGATATCTCTAAACTCATCTTT. Its protein product is CALVFGPLGDISKLIF.

On this clone: A far larger clone is off by one base, so a read error is likely. Within the sample, other DNA sequences also encode this same CDR3. The V gene is TRDV1, the J gene TRDJ1; 10 bases align to TRDD3. Because TCRdb records no J gene, it was assigned here through a match of the DNA to germline. CDR1 is TSWWSYY, CDR2 QGS, per germline. The CDR3 runs to 22 residues. The trim removed 2 bases at V and 0 bases at J, leaving 21 bases unmatched. The CDR3 region is CALGESANLRGGYLRYTDKLIF. DNA of the CDR3: TGTGCTCTTGGGGAATCCGCAAACTTGCGTGGGGGATACCTACGGTACACCGATAAACTCATCTTT.

This clone has a count of ten or more. It may be a read error: a sequence one base away is much more abundant. In the same sample, other DNA sequences code for this CDR3. CDR3 amino acids: CALGEPDPLLKLIF. In DNA form, the CDR3 reads TGTGCTCTTGGGGAACCGGATCCGTTGCTGAAACTCATCTTT. The chain combines TRDV1 with TRDJ1, with D hard to call. This CDR3 spans 14 amino acids. Per the germline V gene, CDR1 is TSWWSYY and CDR2 is QGS. Trimming removed 1 base from V and 8 bases from J, with 14 bases in between.

Remarks on this clone: The protein that TCRdb holds for this DNA derives from a much larger clone and differs from the translated DNA at residue 6, which likely indicates a read error; the protein shown here is translated from the DNA. This sequence joins TRDV1 and TRDJ1, with 13 bases lining up with TRDD3. The CDR3 covers 20 residues. The V segment lost 3 bases and the J segment 0 bases; nucleotides outside the gene matches: 13. Per germline, CDR1 TSWWSYY and CDR2 QGS. The DNA for the CDR3 is TGTGCTCTTGGGGATTTCATTTCGTACTGGGGGATACGGCACACCGATAAACTCATCTTT. This gives the protein CALGDFISYWGIRHTDKLIF.

This clone came up a few times. The protein that TCRdb holds for this DNA derives from a much larger clone and differs from the translated DNA at residue 15, which likely indicates a read error; the protein shown here is translated from the DNA. The genes are TRDV1 and TRDJ1; 8 bases fit TRDD3. The CDR3 runs to 22 residues. Trimming removed 5 bases from V and 7 bases from J; junction bases left unmatched: 33. Germline V gene data show CDR1 as TSWWSYY and CDR2 as QGS. CDR3 residues: CALGIRNVRPTSLGGLRGKLIF. The CDR3 region has the DNA TGTGCTCTTGGGATTCGCAACGTCCGTCCTACCTCACTGGGGGGCCTAAGAGGTAAACTCATCTTT.

This clone was counted only a few times. The protein listed by TCRdb differs at residue 15 from the translated DNA, so the DNA translation is shown. The chain uses TRDV1 and TRDJ1; D might be TRDD2 (9 bases). The V gene's germline CDR1 is TSWWSYY and CDR2 QGS. There are 23 residues in the CDR3. The V gene lost 0 bases and the J gene lost 3 bases, with 35 bases spanning the gap. The DNA for the CDR3 is TGTGCTCTTGGGGAACTAGGCACCTTCCTACCCTGGGGGACCTGGGAGGTTGCCGATAAACTCATCTTT. This codes for CALGELGTFLPWGTWEVADKLIF.

This clone was detected ten times or more. TCRdb's protein for this DNA is that of a much larger clone and differs from the translation at residue 6, likely a read error; the protein shown is the DNA translation. V gene TRDV1 combines with J gene TRDJ1; D gene ambiguous. The CDR3 spans 12 residues. V lost 1 base to trimming and J lost 8 bases, with 8 bases between them. CDR1 and CDR2 from the germline V gene are TSWWSYY and QGS. DNA for the CDR3: TGTGCTCTTGGGGAACAGGGCCACAAACTCATCTTT. Its translation is CALGEQGHKLIF.

About this clone itself: With only one base between it and a far larger clone, this is likely a read error. V and J are TRDV2 and TRDJ1; weak D call: TRDD3 (5 bases). TCRdb carries no J gene annotation; the J gene was assigned here by matching the DNA with germline. Germline V gene sequence: CDR1 GEAIGNYY, CDR2 EKD. Trimming left V 7 bases short and J 3 bases short, with 17 bases between. There are 14 residues in the CDR3. CDR3 bases: TGTGCCTGCGGGGACCTTGGGACACCCGATAAACTCATCTTT. As protein: CACGDLGTPDKLIF.

This clone was counted only a few times. With only one base between it and a far larger clone, this is likely a read error. This same CDR3 is encoded by further DNA sequences in the sample. The J gene is TRDJ1, the V gene TRDV1; possibly TRDD3 for D (6 bases). In the absence of a J gene in TCRdb, the DNA was matched to germline to assign it here. The CDR3 is 22 residues long. The germline gives CDR1 TSWWSYY, CDR2 QGS. V was shortened by 8 bases and J by 2 bases, with 39 bases between the two germline ends. The CDR3 protein is CALNNLREASWSGDGGTDKLIF. CDR3 sequence (DNA): TGTGCTCTTAACAATTTAAGGGAGGCCTCCTGGAGCGGGGATGGGGGGACCGATAAACTCATCTTT.

This clone was counted a few times. A far bigger clonotype differs at one base, so this is likely a read error. At the DNA level, this CDR3 is encoded by other sequences in the same sample as well. The chain joins TRDV1 to TRDJ1, with 9 positions matching TRDD3. As TCRdb names no J gene, one was assigned here on the basis of a DNA match to germline. Germline loops: CDR1 TSWWSYY, CDR2 QGS. This CDR3 has 21 amino acids. The CDR3 region has the DNA TGTGCTCTTGGGCTCCTTCCTGACGTACTGGGGGACCAACCTAACACTGATAAACTCATCTTT. It specifies CALGLLPDVLGDQPNTDKLIF.

This clone was seen only a few times. TCRdb's protein for this DNA is that of a much larger clone and differs from the translation at residue 19, likely a read error; the protein shown is the DNA translation. V gene TRDV1 combines with J gene TRDJ1; TRDD3 matches 13 bases. Germline V gene data show CDR1 as TSWWSYY and CDR2 as QGS. This CDR3 is built from 21 residues. The CDR3 here is CALRVLPTIITGGYATDKRIF. DNA for the CDR3: TGTGCTCTGCGGGTCCTTCCTACGATAATAACTGGGGGATACGCAACTGATAAACGCATCTTT.

This clone was counted many times. The TCRdb protein comes from a much larger clone and disagrees with this DNA's translation at residue 8, likely due to a read error; the protein given here is derived from the DNA. This chain joins TRDV1 and TRDJ1; D not resolved. The CDR3 is made up of 17 amino acids. V gave up 0 bases and J gave up 0 bases, with 14 bases separating them. Germline V gives CDR1 TSWWSYY, CDR2 QGS. CDR3 region: CALGELRCGTYTDKLIF. As DNA, the CDR3 is TGTGCTCTTGGGGAACTTAGGTGTGGGACGTACACCGATAAACTCATCTTT.

This clone was seen at least ten times. It differs at one base from a far larger clone, so likely a read error. This same CDR3 is encoded by further DNA sequences in the sample. The CDR3 DNA reads TGTGCTCTTGGGGAACCGAGGTGGACAAACACCGATAAACTCATCTTT. Protein sequence: CALGEPRWTNTDKLIF. The chain combines TRDV1 with TRDJ1; D gene unclear. CDR1 is TSWWSYY and CDR2 is QGS in the germline V gene. The CDR3 totals 16 residues. V was pared by 1 base and J by 0 bases, with 12 bases between.

The sample holds a few counts of this clone. Only one base separates this from a far larger clonotype, so it likely reflects a read error. Other DNA sequences from this sample encode an identical CDR3 as well. The V and J genes are TRDV3 and TRDJ1, with 8 bases fitting TRDD3. The J gene, not given by TCRdb, was assigned here from a germline match of the nucleotide sequence. Looked up from germline, CDR1 is TVYSNPD and CDR2 is GDNSRS (reference sequence). CDR3 length: 21 residues. With 4 bases clipped from V and 0 bases from J, the junction kept 28 bases outside the gene matches. In DNA form, the CDR3 reads TGTGCCTCTTCGGCCTTCCCGTTTGGGGATACTACTTGCGAGTACACCGATAAACTCATCTTT. It specifies CASSAFPFGDTTCEYTDKLIF.

This clone was picked up a small number of times. The protein in TCRdb stems from a much larger clone and differs at residue 20 from this DNA's translation, likely a read error; here the protein is translated from the DNA. The V call is TRDV1, the J call TRDJ1; TRDD3 matches at 11 bases. Trimming took 2 bases from V and 6 from J; bases not matched to a gene: 32. CDR3 size: 24 residues. Per the germline V gene, CDR1 is TSWWSYY and CDR2 is QGS. The CDR3 DNA follows: TGTGCTCTTGGGGAATCCTCTCTTTTCCTACTGCCATACTGGGGGATAAAGGACGCCAATAAACTCATCTTT. Its translation is CALGESSLFLLPYWGIKDANKLIF.

This clone has just a few counts. A far larger clone is just one base off, so this is likely a read error. Other nucleotide sequences in the sample specify the same CDR3. The V gene is TRDV1, the J gene TRDJ1; TRDD3 aligns across 8 bases. Because TCRdb records no J gene, it was assigned here through a match of the DNA to germline. Germline CDR1 reads TSWWSYY; CDR2 reads QGS. The CDR3 totals 26 residues. V was clipped by 0 bases and J by 0 bases; unmatched bases: 33. CDR3 amino acids: CALGELCFLSSSLAATGGEYTDKLIF. For the CDR3, the DNA is TGTGCTCTTGGGGAACTCTGTTTCCTGTCATCTTCCTTAGCGGCTACTGGGGGTGAGTACACCGATAAACTCATCTTT.

A note on this clone: This DNA's translation differs at residue 7 from TCRdb's protein, which comes from a much larger clone; a read error is likely, and the protein shown is translated from the DNA. The gene calls are TRDV3 and TRDJ1, with TRDD3 identical over 8 bases. Germline lookup yields CDR1 TVYSNPD and CDR2 GDNSRS (reference sequence). The CDR3 has 21 residues. The DNA for the CDR3 is TGCGCCTCTGCAAAGGGGACGTACTGGGGGGCCTCTCGCCCCCTCAAGGATAAACTCATCTTT. It yields the protein CASAKGTYWGASRPLKDKLIF.

Worth noting for this clone: The protein given by TCRdb reflects a much larger clone and differs at residue 20 from this DNA's translation, likely from a read error; the protein shown is the DNA's translation. This chain joins TRDV2 and TRDJ1; 10 nucleotides line up with TRDD3. The J gene, left out of TCRdb, was set here by checking the DNA against germline. V was pared by 0 bases and J by 7 bases, with 34 bases of the junction left unmatched. This CDR3 contains 24 residues. Germline V gene lookup returns CDR1 GEAIGNYY and CDR2 EKD. The CDR3 is CACDTGTGPTSSYWGMALGGKLIF. CDR3 sequence (DNA): TGTGCCTGTGACACCGGTACAGGTCCTACCTCTTCGTACTGGGGGATGGCCTTGGGCGGTAAACTCATCTTT.

This clone came up a few times. This sequence is one base from a far larger clone and is likely a read error. Other DNA sequences of this sample code for an identical CDR3. This rearrangement joins TRDV1 to TRDJ1; 10 positions agree with TRDD3. Germline matching of the DNA provided the J gene here, since TCRdb leaves it blank. Per germline, CDR1 TSWWSYY and CDR2 QGS. The CDR3 contains 19 residues. CDR3 amino acids: CALGEGLLGGYAYTDKLIF. The CDR3 DNA is TGTGCCCTTGGGGAAGGGCTTCTCGGGGGATACGCGTACACCGATAAACTCATCTTT.

This clone has just a few counts. The protein held in TCRdb is that of a much larger clone and does not match this DNA's translation at residue 11, likely because of a read error; the protein shown is translated from the DNA. This chain uses TRDV3 with TRDJ1; 8 nucleotides align to TRDD2. The CDR3 consists of 24 residues. J lost 0 bases, V lost 3 bases, and 36 bases had no gene match. Germline V gives CDR1 TVYSNPD, CDR2 GDNSRS (reference sequence). CDR3 nucleotide sequence: TGTGCCTTCACAGCTCTAAGGCCTTCCTATGTACGTACCGGCATTGCTCGGTACACCGATAAACTCATCTTT. Protein product: CAFTALRPSYVRTGIARYTDKLIF.

V usage is TRDV1 and J usage is TRDJ1, with 12 bases lining up with TRDD3. TCRdb is silent on the J gene; assignment here came from matching the DNA to germline. V lost 2 bases and J lost 1; bases outside the gene matches: 14. This CDR3 region has 20 residues. Germline V gene sequence: CDR1 TSWWSYY, CDR2 QGS. CDR3 DNA sequence: TGTGCTCTTGGGGAAGAGCCCGACTGGGGGATACCCATCTTCACCGATAAACTCATCTTT. As protein: CALGEEPDWGIPIFTDKLIF.

This clone was detected many times. A far bigger clonotype differs at one base, so this is likely a read error. Additional DNA sequences in this sample encode the identical CDR3. The J gene is TRDJ1, the V gene TRDV1; no clear D gene. TCRdb supplies no J gene; here it was assigned by aligning the nucleotide sequence to germline. Trimming took off 3 bases at V and 4 bases at J, with 21 bases between the two ends. This CDR3 is built from 17 residues. Germline V CDR1 and CDR2: TSWWSYY, QGS. The CDR3: CALGELTPVPVGDKLIF. The CDR3 nucleotides read TGTGCTCTTGGGGAGCTAACCCCCGTTCCCGTGGGCGATAAACTCATCTTT.

This clone was counted a few times. The protein in TCRdb stems from a much larger clone and differs at residue 15 from this DNA's translation, likely a read error; here the protein is translated from the DNA. V and J are TRDV1 and TRDJ1, with 11 bases identical to TRDD3. The J gene, missing from TCRdb, was assigned here through DNA to germline matching. Trimming cost V 4 bases and J 7 bases; bases outside gene matches: 20. CDR1 and CDR2 (germline): TSWWSYY, QGS. CDR3 length: 19 residues. CDR3 amino acids: CALGGFDNYVLGDIGKLIF. CDR3 coding DNA: TGTGCTCTTGGGGGATTCGATAACTACGTACTGGGGGATATCGGTAAACTCATCTTT.

This clone showed up just a few times. This likely came from a read error, as a far larger clone is one base away. Other DNA sequences within the sample encode an identical CDR3. The chain combines TRDV1 with TRDJ1; 11 bases are shared with TRDD3. Germline matching of the DNA provided the J gene here, since TCRdb leaves it blank. In germline, CDR1 is TSWWSYY, CDR2 QGS. The CDR3 contains 22 residues. After removal of 1 base from V and 0 bases from J, the junction contained 19 bases not matched to a gene. DNA of the CDR3: TGTGCTCTTGGGGAACAGCCTACCAACCTTCTACTGGGGGATAAGAACACCGATAAACTCATCTTT. It specifies CALGEQPTNLLLGDKNTDKLIF.

This clone was counted many times. Other DNA sequences of this sample code for an identical CDR3. The chain carries TRDV3 and TRDJ1; 11 bases match TRDD3. The CDR3 has 21 residues. Germline trimming cut 4 bases from V and 2 bases from J; bases unmatched to any gene: 27. The germline V gene encodes CDR1 TVYSNPD and CDR2 GDNSRS (reference sequence). The CDR3 DNA reads as TGTGCCTCTAGAGTCCCCTTCTTTGGGGGATACGCGGGAGGTATAACCGATAAACTCATCTTT. This sequence encodes CASRVPFFGGYAGGITDKLIF. Full variable domain (remainder filled in from reference TRDV3 and TRDJ1): CDKVTQSSPDQTVASGSEVVLLCTYDTVYSNPDLFWYRIRPDYSFQFVFYGDNSRSEGADFTQGRFSVKHILTQKAFHLVISPVRTEDSATYYCASRVPFFGGYAGGITDKLIFGKGTRVTVEP.

This clone appeared a few times. A read error likely explains why the TCRdb protein, taken from a much larger clone, differs from this DNA's translation at residue 14; the protein shown is translated from the DNA. Called V gene: TRDV1; the J gene was not called. CDR1 and CDR2 from the germline V gene are TSWWSYY and QGS. The CDR3 sequence is 16 residues long. The CDR3 spells CALGLPISHYTDKPIF. In nucleotides, the CDR3 is TGTGCTCTTGGACTCCCCATTTCCCACTATACCGATAAACCCATCTTT.

At least ten counts were recorded for this clone. The protein in TCRdb stems from a much larger clone and differs at residue 3 from this DNA's translation, likely a read error; here the protein is translated from the DNA. V is TRDV2 and J is TRDJ1; TRDD3 is a possible D gene (6 bases). Germline V gene lookup returns CDR1 GEAIGNYY and CDR2 EKD. This CDR3 region has 20 residues. The CDR3: CARDHPQSWGSSAYTDKLIF. CDR3 in DNA: TGTGCCCGTGACCATCCTCAATCCTGGGGATCATCTGCGTACACCGATAAACTCATCTTT.

This clone was counted only a few times. A read error is likely here: a far larger clone is one base away. The sample holds other DNA sequences that translate to the same CDR3. The V call is TRDV2, the J call TRDJ1; 8 bases are a match to TRDD3. As TCRdb names no J gene, one was assigned here on the basis of a DNA match to germline. This CDR3 is built from 20 residues. Germline-derived CDR1 and CDR2 are GEAIGNYY and EKD. CDR3 protein: CACELSPTPYWGSYTDKLIF. CDR3 in DNA: TGTGCCTGTGAATTGAGTCCTACCCCGTACTGGGGGTCGTACACTGATAAACTCATCTTT.